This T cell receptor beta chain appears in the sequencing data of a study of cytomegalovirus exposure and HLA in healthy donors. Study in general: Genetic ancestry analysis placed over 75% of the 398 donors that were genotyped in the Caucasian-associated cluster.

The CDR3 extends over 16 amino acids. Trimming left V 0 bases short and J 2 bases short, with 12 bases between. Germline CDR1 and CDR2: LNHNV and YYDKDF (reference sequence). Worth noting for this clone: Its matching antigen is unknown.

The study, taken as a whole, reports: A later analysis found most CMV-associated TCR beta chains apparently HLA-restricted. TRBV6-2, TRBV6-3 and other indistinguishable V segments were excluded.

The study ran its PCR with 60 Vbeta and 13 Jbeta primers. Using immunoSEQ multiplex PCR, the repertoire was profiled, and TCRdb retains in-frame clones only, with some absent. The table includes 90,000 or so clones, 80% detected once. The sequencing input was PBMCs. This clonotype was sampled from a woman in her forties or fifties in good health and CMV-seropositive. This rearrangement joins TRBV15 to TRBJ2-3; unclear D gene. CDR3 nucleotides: TGTGCCACCAGCAGAGATTTACTAACAAACACAGATACGCAGTATTTT. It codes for CATSRDLLTNTDTQYF.